Each of the 21 T cell receptor beta chains below was sequenced from the same sample in a study of T-cell memory formation after mild COVID-19. From the 5' RACE reads, TCRdb called clonotypes with MiXCR, one entry per CDR3 protein. Of approximately 300,000 distinct CDR3 sequences detected, 15% to 20% appear once; the ten largest clones hold roughly 22%. The sequenced material came from PBMCs or a T cell subset sorted from them (not recorded which). The receptors were gathered from a man younger than 35 who had mild COVID-19 (a few samples of this study predate the infection). Cell type and time point are not known.

This clonotype was found a few times. The J gene is TRBJ1-2, the V gene TRBV13, with 9 bases identical to TRBD1. Trimming at V came to 6 bases and at J to 6 bases, leaving 8 bases not matched to a gene. The length of the CDR3 is 14 residues. Germline CDR1 PRHDT, CDR2 FYEKMQ (reference sequence). In nucleotides, the CDR3 is TGTGCCAGCAGGCACTGGACAGGGGACAATGGCTACACCTTC. Translation gives CASRHWTGDNGYTF. Filled out from reference TRBV13 and TRBJ1-2, the complete variable domain reads AAGVIQSPRHLIKEKRETATLKCYPIPRHDTVYWYQQGPGQDPQFLISFYEKMQSDKGSIPDRFSAQQFSDYHSELNMSSLELGDSALYFCASRHWTGDNGYTFGSGTRLTVV.

The chain recombines TRBV20-1 with TRBJ2-1, with D uncertain. CDR1 is DFQATT, CDR2 SNEGSKA, per germline (reference sequence). CDR3 length equals 14 residues. V was pared by 6 bases and J by 1 base, with 13 bases between. CDR3 in DNA: TGCAGTGCCCTTTCGGGCGGTTCCTACAATGAGCAGTTCTTC. Its translation is CSALSGGSYNEQFF.

This clonotype was seen only a few times. The gene calls are TRBV6-6 and TRBJ1-4; TRBD1 is a possible D gene (6 bases). V was shortened by 6 bases and J by 7 bases, with 18 bases between the two germline ends. Germline-derived CDR1 and CDR2 are MNHNY and SVGAGI (reference sequence). This CDR3 has 15 residues. CDR3 DNA: TGTGCCAGCAGACCCCTGGGACAACCCGTTGAAAAACTGTTTTTT. Its translation is CASRPLGQPVEKLFF.

The V and J genes are TRBV20-1 and TRBJ1-1; D possibly corresponds to TRBD1 (6 bases). V was cut by 7 bases and J by 4 bases, with 16 bases left in between. Germline V gene sequence: CDR1 DFQATT, CDR2 SNEGSKA (reference sequence). CDR3 size: 13 residues. CDR3 loop: CSGFSGGGTEAFF. The CDR3 DNA is TGCAGTGGATTTTCCGGGGGCGGCACTGAAGCTTTCTTT.

This clonotype was seen more than once but under ten times. This sequence joins TRBV12-3 or TRBV12-4 and TRBJ2-2; possible D gene TRBD2, 6 bases. The length of the CDR3 is 15 residues. Trimming pared 3 bases from V and 4 bases from J, leaving 12 bases between. CDR3 sequence reads: CASSFRPAGTGELFF. The CDR3 DNA reads as TGTGCCAGCAGTTTTCGCCCAGCGGGCACCGGGGAGCTGTTTTTT.

This clonotype was observed once. The chain joins TRBV7-9 to TRBJ2-7, with a possible D match to TRBD2 (5 bases). V lost 5 bases, J lost 9 bases, and 8 bases lay in between. This CDR3 region has 10 residues. Germline V CDR1 and CDR2: SEHNR, FQNEAQ (reference sequence). The CDR3 protein is CASSRSGQYV. CDR3 bases: TGTGCCAGCAGCCGAAGCGGGCAGTACGTC.

The chain combines TRBV19 with TRBJ1-1, with 11 bases identical to TRBD1. Germline CDR1 and CDR2: LNHDA and SQIVND (reference sequence). This CDR3 is 15 amino acids long. With 3 bases clipped from V and 5 bases from J, the junction kept 5 bases outside the gene matches. CDR3 protein: CASSIGQGAFTEAFF. CDR3 DNA sequence: TGTGCCAGTAGTATCGGACAGGGGGCCTTTACTGAAGCTTTCTTT.

This clonotype turned up a few times. This chain links TRBV3-1 with TRBJ2-2; D may be TRBD2 (6 bases). The V end lost 6 bases, the J end lost 0 bases, and 11 bases lay between the germline ends. CDR1 is LGHDT, CDR2 YNNKEL, per germline (reference sequence). The CDR3 loop spans 15 amino acids. CDR3: CASRRSSANTGELFF. The CDR3 DNA reads as TGTGCCAGCAGACGATCTAGCGCGAACACCGGGGAGCTGTTTTTT.

In this sample, this clonotype turned up once. The V call is TRBV20-1, the J call TRBJ1-1, with D tentatively TRBD1 (6 bases). V lost 0 bases, J lost 4 bases, and 15 bases lay in between. This CDR3 is 15 amino acids long. CDR1 DFQATT and CDR2 SNEGSKA come from the germline V gene (reference sequence). The CDR3 loop is CSARDRRGHGTEAFF. CDR3 nucleotide sequence: TGCAGTGCTAGAGATCGGCGGGGGCACGGCACTGAAGCTTTCTTT.

The rearrangement joins TRBV29-1 to TRBJ1-2; the D is unclear. The CDR3 contains 11 residues. V was trimmed by 6 bases and J by 0 bases, leaving 5 bases between them. CDR1 is SQVTM and CDR2 is ANQGSEA in the germline V gene. The CDR3 protein is CSVGTNYGYTF. CDR3 coding DNA: TGCAGCGTGGGGACTAACTATGGCTACACCTTC. Full variable domain (outside the CDR3, taken from reference TRBV29-1 and TRBJ1-2): SAVISQKPSRDICQRGTSLTIQCQVDSQVTMMFWYRQQPGQSLTLIATANQGSEATYESGFVIDKFPISRPNLTFSTLTVSNMSPEDSSIYLCSVGTNYGYTFGSGTRLTVV.

The chain's CDR3 is CASSPGLAFLDTQYF. CDR3 DNA sequence: TGTGCCAGCAGCCCAGGACTAGCATTCTTGGATACGCAGTATTTT. The rearrangement uses TRBV4-2 and TRBJ2-3; 8 bases map to TRBD2. Germline assignment: CDR1 LGHNA and CDR2 YNFKEQ. This CDR3 comprises 15 residues. Losses at the gene ends were 4 bases for V and 6 bases for J; bases not matched to a gene: 9.

This clonotype has a handful of counts. This chain links TRBV3-1 with TRBJ2-5; no clear D gene. Germline loops: CDR1 LGHDT, CDR2 YNNKEL (reference sequence). There are 15 residues in the CDR3. Trimming cost V 0 bases and J 4 bases, with 12 bases left between them. This CDR3 reads CASSQEGLTGETQYF. Written as DNA, the CDR3 is TGTGCCAGCAGCCAAGAAGGGCTCACCGGAGAGACCCAGTACTTC.

The CDR3 DNA reads as TGTGCCACCAGCTCACTAGCGGGAGACAATGAGCAGTTCTTC. As protein: CATSSLAGDNEQFF. The chain joins TRBV15 to TRBJ2-1; 11 bases are shared with TRBD2. This CDR3 spans 14 amino acids. Germline CDR1 LNHNV, CDR2 YYDKDF (reference sequence). With 5 bases clipped from V and 5 bases from J, the junction kept 2 bases outside the gene matches.

This clonotype occurred a few times. The rearrangement uses TRBV6-5 and TRBJ1-5, with a possible D match to TRBD1 (5 bases). Trimming cost V 5 bases and J 7 bases, with 15 bases left between them. CDR1 is MNHEY and CDR2 is SVGAGI in the germline V gene. The CDR3 runs 14 residues. The CDR3 is CASSQRGVEQPQHF. The CDR3 DNA reads as TGTGCCAGCAGTCAAAGGGGAGTGGAACAGCCCCAGCATTTT.

The chain combines TRBV4-1 with TRBJ2-7; 11 positions match TRBD2. The CDR3 consists of 15 residues. In germline, CDR1 is MGHRA, CDR2 YSYEKL. V trimming: 2 bases; J trimming: 2 bases; junction bases outside the gene matches: 2. The CDR3 nucleotides are TGCGCCAGCAGCCAACTAGCGGGGGGCCCCTACGAGCAGTACGTC. Translating it yields CASSQLAGGPYEQYV.

This chain uses TRBV7-2 with TRBJ2-1; 10 bases match TRBD2. CDR1 is SGHTA and CDR2 is FQGNSA in the germline V gene. The length of the CDR3 is 13 residues. Trimming took 5 bases from V and 7 from J; bases not matched to a gene: 2. DNA of the CDR3: TGTGCCAGCAGCCCTAGCGGGAGTAATGAGCAGTTCTTC. It yields the protein CASSPSGSNEQFF. Complete variable domain (other parts from reference TRBV7-2 and TRBJ2-1): GAGVSQSPSNKVTEKGKDVELRCDPISGHTALYWYRQSLGQGLEFLIYFQGNSAPDKSGLPSDRFSAERTGGSVSTLTIQRTQQEDSAVYLCASSPSGSNEQFFGPGTRLTVL.

This clonotype was seen more than once but under ten times. The gene calls are TRBV7-6 and TRBJ2-3; 9 positions match TRBD2. There are 18 residues in the CDR3. J lost 5 bases, V lost 3 bases, and 15 bases had no gene match. Germline V CDR1 and CDR2: SGHVS, FNYEAQ. Here the CDR3 DNA reads TGTGCCAGCAGCTTTAGGCCGCAGGGTAGCGGGGGTCAAGATACGCAGTATTTT. It translates to CASSFRPQGSGGQDTQYF.

CDR3 DNA: TGTGCAAGTCGCCAACCATGGGGTGACACTGAAGCTTTCTTT. This translates into CASRQPWGDTEAFF. The genes are TRBV12-2 and TRBJ1-1. TRBV12-2 is listed as a pseudogene. This CDR3 has 14 amino acids.

In its sample, this clonotype was seen a few times. The chain joins TRBV29-1 to TRBJ1-2; 8 bases match TRBD1. This CDR3 spans 13 amino acids. Germline-derived CDR1 and CDR2 are SQVTM and ANQGSEA. With V trimmed by 3 bases and J by 8 bases, 8 bases remained unmatched. The CDR3 bases are TGCAGCGTTGAGGCAGGGGGCGTTCGGGGCTACACCTTC. Amino acid sequence: CSVEAGGVRGYTF.

The table lists this clonotype with a few counts. The chain carries TRBV6-6 and TRBJ1-5; no clear D gene. The ends were cut back, 0 bases at V and 1 base at J, with 10 bases in the middle. This CDR3 has 16 amino acids. The V gene's germline CDR1 is MNHNY and CDR2 SVGAGI (reference sequence). DNA for the CDR3: TGTGCCAGCAGTTACTCGAAGACCGAGAGCAATCAGCCCCAGCATTTT. As protein: CASSYSKTESNQPQHF.

Ten or more counts support this clonotype. This sequence joins TRBV7-9 and TRBJ1-1; no clear D gene. Trimming took 5 bases from V and 1 from J, leaving 11 bases between them. In germline, CDR1 is SEHNR, CDR2 FQNEAQ (reference sequence). CDR3 length: 14 residues. The CDR3 coding sequence is TGTGCCAGCAGCGCCCCAACATCGAACACTGAAGCTTTCTTT. It is translated as CASSAPTSNTEAFF. Together with reference TRBV7-9 and TRBJ1-1, the CDR3 gives the full variable domain: DTGVSQNPRHKITKRGQNVTFRCDPISEHNRLYWYRQTLGQGPEFLTYFQNEAQLEKSRLLSDRFSAERPKGSFSTLEIQRTEQGDSAMYLCASSAPTSNTEAFFGQGTRLTVV.